This T cell receptor beta chain was observed in a study of cytomegalovirus exposure and HLA in healthy donors. Germline lookup yields CDR1 SGHRS and CDR2 YFSETQ. Trimming took 2 bases from V and 2 from J; bases not matched to a gene: 10. This CDR3 has 16 residues. Generated by immunoSEQ multiplex PCR, the TCRdb table keeps only in-frame clones and is missing some. The sample includes about 160,000 clones, 85% to 90% of them seen just once. The rearrangement joins TRBV5-1 to TRBJ2-7, with 7 nucleotides matching TRBD2. The sequencing sample was made of PBMCs. This receptor was identified in a woman aged 25 to 39 in good health and CMV-seronegative. The CDR3 coding sequence is TGCGCCAGCAGCTTCGACCCCGGGACTAAAACCTACGAGCAGTACTTC. Protein: CASSFDPGTKTYEQYF.